This T cell receptor (beta chain) was retrieved from a study of T cell responses to AZD1222 COVID-19 vaccine. Data came from immunoSEQ multiplex PCR; TCRdb stores just in-frame clones and leaves some out. The table includes 90,000 to 120,000 clones, 70% to 90% detected once. Second-dose recipients at about 4 or about 12 weeks were treated as one pooled group. Study conclusions and caveats: The donors showed a predominance of white British ancestry and of females, with possible underestimation of clonal diversity. With dominance at 160-218 and 743-854, vaccine-associated CD4 TCRs spanned spike. Repertoires were collected only later (after the peak T cell response had occurred).

Germline assignment: CDR1 SGHRS and CDR2 YFSETQ. The germline V and J ends were trimmed by 3 bases and 6 bases, with 16 bases remaining between them. The CDR3 is made up of 14 amino acids. Notes on this clone: Its matching antigen is unknown.

The chain links TRBV5-1 to TRBJ2-7; D may correspond to TRBD1 or TRBD2 (5 bases each). This TCR was sampled from an adult who received the AZD1222 COVID-19 vaccine. The source was peripheral blood, collected 28 days after the second AZD1222 dose. CDR3 sequence: CASSSGTPAAEQYF. The CDR3, as DNA: TGCGCCAGCAGCTCCGGGACCCCAGCCGCCGAGCAGTACTTC.